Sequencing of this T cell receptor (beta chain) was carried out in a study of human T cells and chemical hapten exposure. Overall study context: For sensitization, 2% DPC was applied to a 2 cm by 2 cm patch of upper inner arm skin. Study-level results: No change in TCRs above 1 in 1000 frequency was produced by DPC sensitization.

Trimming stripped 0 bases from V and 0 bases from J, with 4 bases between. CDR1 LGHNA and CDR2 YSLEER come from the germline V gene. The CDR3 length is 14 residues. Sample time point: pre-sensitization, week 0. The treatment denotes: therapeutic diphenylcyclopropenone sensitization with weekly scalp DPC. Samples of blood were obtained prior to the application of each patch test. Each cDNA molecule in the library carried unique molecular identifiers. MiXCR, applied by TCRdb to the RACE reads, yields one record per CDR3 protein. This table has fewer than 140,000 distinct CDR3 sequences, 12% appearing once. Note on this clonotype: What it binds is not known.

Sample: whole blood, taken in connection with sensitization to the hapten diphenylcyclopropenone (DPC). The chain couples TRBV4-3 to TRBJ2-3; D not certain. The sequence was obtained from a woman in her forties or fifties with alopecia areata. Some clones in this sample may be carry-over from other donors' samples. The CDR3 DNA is TGCGCCAGCAGCCAAGAATTTAGCACAGATACGCAGTATTTT. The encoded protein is CASSQEFSTDTQYF.